In its sample, the clone carrying this T cell receptor (beta chain) was seen a few times. Its antigen is as yet unknown. These data come from a study of beta chain features in type 1 diabetes. Across the study: Age, gender and cell yields were alike across patients and healthy donors.

Central memory, naive, regulatory and stem cell-like memory CD4+ cells were sorted by CD45RO/CCR7/CD25/CD127/CD95/CD27. Every bit of the isolated RNA underwent reverse transcription, so sequencing read expressed TCRB transcripts. Produced via immunoSEQ multiplex PCR; TCRdb's table is partial and in-frame only. The sample records a few hundred thousand clones, less than 15% being singletons. Study outcomes and limitations: Among all four CD4+ subsets, Type 1 diabetes patients had TCRB CDR3s that were moderately but significantly shorter. Any HLA-type effect on TCRB rearrangement remained unresolved here. A potential PCR bias toward shorter templates would be equal in patient and control samples.

Trimming at V came to 11 bases and at J to 0 bases, leaving 6 bases not matched to a gene. Germline assignment: CDR1 MNHEY and CDR2 SVGAGI. The CDR3 extends over 14 amino acids. The V gene is TRBV6-5, the J gene TRBJ2-1, with 8 positions matching TRBD2. The TCR sequence derives from a young woman with type 1 diabetes. Sequenced input: naive CD4+ T cells from blood. CDR3 amino acids: CASSGGISYNEQFF. CDR3 in DNA: TGTGCCTCCAGCGGGGGTATCTCCTACAATGAGCAGTTCTTC.